Listed below are T cell receptor beta chains from one sample, sequenced in a study of vaccination and CD4 T cells after COVID-19. From the PCR reads, TCRdb called clonotypes with MiXCR, one entry per CDR3 protein. The sample lists about 26,000 distinct CDR3 sequences, about three fifths occurring once. Antigens for these TCRs are unknown. The source material was CD4+ T cells from blood, cultured in vitro. These receptors were obtained from a human donor who had recovered from COVID-19. Each CDR3 is given with its conserved first and last residue. The D gene is left open where the match is weak. Expanded clones are given a class, and other clones once, few, many or no size at all.

- | TRBJ1-3 | TRBV7-2 | - | CASSERAGPHSGNTIYF | TGTGCCAGCAGCGAAAGAGCAGGGCCACACTCTGGAAACACCATATATTTT
- | TRBJ2-1 | TRBV6-1 | TRBD2 | CASSTGTMHNEQFF | TGTGCCAGCAGCACCGGGACTATGCACAATGAGCAGTTCTTC
- | TRBJ2-7 | TRBV20-1 | - | CSASGIELGNEQYF | TGCAGTGCTAGCGGGATCGAATTGGGTAACGAGCAGTACTTC
- | TRBJ1-2 | TRBV6-2/TRBV6-3 | - | CASSQAVYGYTF | TGTGCCAGCAGCCAGGCGGTCTATGGCTACACCTTC
- | TRBJ1-5 | TRBV27 | - | CASRVHSGYRWPQHF | TGTGCCAGCCGCGTCCACTCAGGTTATAGGTGGCCCCAGCATTTT
- | TRBJ2-1 | TRBV2 | TRBD2 | CASSGGLVKSRQFF | TGTGCCAGCAGTGGGGGACTAGTAAAGTCCCGGCAGTTCTTC
- | TRBJ1-1 | TRBV19 | - | CASSIDRGLEHSEAFF | TGTGCCAGTAGTATAGATCGGGGTCTCGAACACTCTGAAGCTTTCTTT
- | TRBJ1-1 | TRBV6-1 | - | CASSPDVTEAFF | TGTGCCAGCAGTCCAGATGTCACTGAAGCTTTCTTT
- | TRBJ1-2 | TRBV20-1 | - | CSARDQGLYGYTF | TGCAGTGCTAGAGATCAGGGCCTCTATGGCTACACCTTC
- | TRBJ1-6 | TRBV7-3 | - | CASSLEGFRSPLHF | TGTGCCAGCAGCTTAGAGGGGTTTCGATCACCCCTCCACTTT
- | TRBJ2-2 | TRBV6-2/TRBV6-3 | TRBD2 | CASSPPRWTSGATGELFF | TGTGCCAGCAGTCCCCCCCGGTGGACTAGCGGGGCCACCGGGGAGCTGTTTTTT
- | TRBJ2-3 | TRBV12-3/TRBV12-4 | - | CASSVTDTQYF | TGTGCCAGCAGCGTCACAGATACGCAGTATTTT
- | TRBJ1-1 | TRBV6-5 | - | CASSYSAQVNTEAFF | TGTGCCAGCAGTTACTCGGCGCAGGTGAACACTGAAGCTTTCTTT
once | TRBJ1-1 | TRBV30 | TRBD1 | CASRTGNTEAFF | TGTGCCAGCCGGACAGGGAACACTGAAGCTTTCTTT
- | TRBJ2-5 | TRBV24-1 | - | CATADRETQYF | TGTGCCACAGCTGATAGGGAGACCCAGTACTTC
- | TRBJ1-2 | TRBV30 | TRBD1 | CAWTRGGLENYGYTF | TGTGCCTGGACCAGGGGGGGACTGGAAAACTATGGCTACACCTTC
- | TRBJ2-1 | TRBV19 | - | CATLPGTNAYNEQFF | TGTGCCACCCTCCCCGGGACGAATGCCTACAATGAGCAGTTCTTC
- | TRBJ2-7 | TRBV7-8 | TRBD1 | CASSVGPGQGSYEQYF | TGTGCCAGCAGCGTGGGACCGGGACAGGGTTCCTACGAGCAGTACTTC
once | TRBJ1-5 | TRBV19 | TRBD1 | CASSIPRGRGSNQPQHF | TGTGCCAGTAGTATCCCGAGGGGGCGAGGGAGCAATCAGCCCCAGCATTTT
- | TRBJ1-1 | TRBV20-1 | - | CSVRRGPDTEAFF | TGCAGTGTCAGGCGGGGTCCGGACACTGAAGCTTTCTTT
- | TRBJ1-5 | TRBV20-1 | - | CSAPRAEGGQPQHF | TGCAGTGCCCCCCGGGCAGAAGGGGGGCAGCCCCAGCATTTT
- | TRBJ1-1 | TRBV6-2/TRBV6-3 | - | CASSYRGNTEAFF | TGTGCCAGCAGTTACAGGGGGAACACTGAAGCTTTCTTT
- | TRBJ2-1 | TRBV6-2/TRBV6-3 | TRBD2 | CASSAGLAAYNEQFF | TGTGCCAGCAGTGCGGGACTAGCGGCGTACAATGAGCAGTTCTTC
- | TRBJ2-1 | TRBV25-1 | TRBD2 | CASSYTSGRSPEQFF | TGTGCCAGCAGTTATACTAGCGGGAGGAGCCCTGAGCAGTTCTTC
once | TRBJ2-2 | TRBV7-5 | - | CISVPEPGTGVRMDTGELFF | -
once | TRBJ1-5 | TRBV28 | - | CASVRSGKPQHF | TGTGCCAGCGTACGGTCAGGGAAGCCCCAGCATTTT
once | TRBJ1-2 | TRBV20-1 | - | CSARDGGVRSHGYTF | TGCAGTGCTAGAGATGGGGGAGTTCGCTCTCATGGCTACACCTTC
- | TRBJ1-1 | TRBV19 | - | CASSSVASTEAFF | TGTGCCAGTAGCTCGGTAGCTAGCACTGAAGCTTTCTTT
- | TRBJ1-1 | TRBV6-1 | TRBD1 | CASKPDRDTEAFF | TGTGCCAGCAAGCCGGACAGGGACACTGAAGCTTTCTTT
- | TRBJ2-1 | TRBV7-2 | TRBD2 | CASSSRLAGGNEQFF | TGTGCCAGCAGCTCGAGACTAGCGGGGGGGAATGAGCAGTTCTTC
- | TRBJ2-3 | TRBV15 | - | CATSRPAGQALADTQYF | TGTGCCACCAGCAGACCCGCGGGACAAGCGCTGGCAGATACGCAGTATTTT
- | TRBJ2-5 | TRBV5-4 | - | CASSLSQGRGETQYF | TGTGCCAGCAGCTTGAGTCAGGGTAGGGGAGAGACCCAGTACTTC
once | TRBJ2-2 | TRBV12-3/TRBV12-4 | - | CASSLEDTGELFF | TGTGCCAGCAGTTTGGAGGACACCGGGGAGCTGTTTTTT
- | TRBJ1-2 | TRBV23-1 | - | CASSPLAGGYTF | TGCGCCAGCAGTCCCCTAGCGGGGGGCTACACCTTC
- | TRBJ2-2 | TRBV6-2/TRBV6-3 | TRBD1 | CASSWNGQGINTGELFF | TGTGCCAGCAGTTGGAATGGACAGGGGATCAACACCGGGGAGCTGTTTTTT